The 10 T cell receptor beta chains in this list originate from one sample, sequenced in a study of blood T cells in healthy people across ages. The second PCR ran roughly 6 to 11 cycles with a sample-barcoded 5' primer and J-beta primers. TCRdb re-called the 5' RACE reads through MiXCR, storing one row per CDR3 protein. This table has some 1,800,000 distinct CDR3 sequences, approximately 39% appearing once. The sample taken for sequencing was blood. The receptors originated from a human donor in good health.

The count of this clonotype is one. This chain uses TRBV20-1 with TRBJ1-6; D unclear. The CDR3 totals 15 residues. The V gene lost 7 bases and the J gene lost 0 bases, with 13 bases spanning the gap. Germline V gene sequence: CDR1 DFQATT, CDR2 SNEGSKA (reference sequence). The CDR3 protein is CSVSRPRSYNSPLHF. CDR3 coding DNA: TGCAGTGTCAGTCGCCCTCGCTCCTATAATTCACCCCTCCACTTT.

This sequence joins TRBV20-1 and TRBJ2-7, with TRBD2 as a possible D gene (5 bases). Germline V gene sequence: CDR1 DFQATT, CDR2 SNEGSKA (reference sequence). Trimming removed 6 bases at V and 5 bases at J, with 20 bases between. This CDR3 spans 14 amino acids. CDR3 in amino acids: CSAPRASSQDEQYF. DNA for the CDR3: TGCAGTGCACCGAGGGCTAGCAGTCAGGACGAGCAGTACTTC.

This clonotype was counted once. V and J are TRBV12-3 or TRBV12-4 and TRBJ2-5, with no clear D. The CDR3 has 13 residues. V shed 5 bases and J shed 5 bases, with 12 bases lying between them. As DNA, the CDR3 is TGTGCCAGCAGTAGGGCTTCTACGGAGACCCAGTACTTC. Amino acid sequence: CASSRASTETQYF.

This clonotype was seen only a few times. This CDR3 reads CAISGQPGPGGETQYF. The CDR3 bases are TGTGCCATCAGTGGTCAACCGGGCCCCGGGGGAGAGACCCAGTACTTC. The J gene is TRBJ2-5, the V gene TRBV10-3; D might be TRBD2 (6 bases). The germline V and J ends were trimmed by 4 bases and 4 bases, with 19 bases remaining between them. The CDR3 is made up of 16 amino acids. The germline gives CDR1 ENHRY, CDR2 SYGVKD.

The rearrangement links TRBV20-1 to TRBJ2-7; D is uncertain. Trimming took off 0 bases at V and 2 bases at J, with 17 bases between the two ends. The CDR3 is made up of 16 amino acids. Germline V CDR1 and CDR2: DFQATT, SNEGSKA (reference sequence). The CDR3 bases are TGCAGTGCTAGAGATCGCGTCGATAGCTGGGCCTACGAGCAGTACTTC. Protein sequence: CSARDRVDSWAYEQYF.

This clonotype was found many times. This chain links TRBV20-1 with TRBJ1-2; maybe TRBD1 (5 bases). This CDR3 has 13 residues. With 5 bases removed from V and 5 bases from J, the gap between germline ends came to 15 bases. The V gene's germline CDR1 is DFQATT and CDR2 SNEGSKA (reference sequence). In nucleotides, the CDR3 is TGCAGTGCTCCAACCGGGACGGATTATGGCTACACCTTC. Protein sequence: CSAPTGTDYGYTF.

This clonotype was recorded many times. The chain recombines TRBV7-2 with TRBJ2-5; 9 nucleotides line up with TRBD1. CDR3 size: 14 residues. V was clipped by 3 bases and J by 5 bases; unmatched bases: 4. Germline CDR1 reads SGHTA; CDR2 reads FQGNSA. CDR3 in DNA: TGTGCCAGCAGCTTGGACAGGGGAGGCGAGACCCAGTACTTC. Protein: CASSLDRGGETQYF.

This clonotype was seen more than once but under ten times. The chain couples TRBV7-6 to TRBJ1-1; possible D gene TRBD1, 6 bases. The CDR3 consists of 15 residues. Germline V lookup: CDR1 SGHVS, CDR2 FNYEAQ. Trimming removed 5 bases from V and 7 bases from J, with 20 bases in between. As DNA, the CDR3 is TGTGCCAGCAGCAACCCCCGCGGGGGGCAGGTTGAAGCTTTCTTT. It specifies CASSNPRGGQVEAFF.

This rearrangement joins TRBV5-1 to TRBJ2-1, with TRBD1 matching 7 bases. Germline V gene lookup returns CDR1 SGHRS and CDR2 YFSETQ. J lost 2 bases, V lost 4 bases, and 9 bases had no gene match. The CDR3 runs to 16 residues. CDR3 loop: CASSRGQYIAYNEQFF. CDR3 coding DNA: TGCGCCAGCAGCAGGGGACAGTACATCGCCTACAATGAGCAGTTCTTC.

The V call is TRBV5-1, the J call TRBJ2-1; the D gene could be TRBD1 or TRBD2 (9 bases each). Trimming shortened V by 4 bases and J by 4 bases, and 18 bases separated the two germline ends. Germline V gene lookup returns CDR1 SGHRS and CDR2 YFSETQ. The CDR3 covers 16 residues. The CDR3 region is CASSLQGAGGYNEQFF. In nucleotides, the CDR3 is TGCGCCAGCAGCCTACAGGGGGCGGGAGGGTACAATGAGCAGTTCTTC.